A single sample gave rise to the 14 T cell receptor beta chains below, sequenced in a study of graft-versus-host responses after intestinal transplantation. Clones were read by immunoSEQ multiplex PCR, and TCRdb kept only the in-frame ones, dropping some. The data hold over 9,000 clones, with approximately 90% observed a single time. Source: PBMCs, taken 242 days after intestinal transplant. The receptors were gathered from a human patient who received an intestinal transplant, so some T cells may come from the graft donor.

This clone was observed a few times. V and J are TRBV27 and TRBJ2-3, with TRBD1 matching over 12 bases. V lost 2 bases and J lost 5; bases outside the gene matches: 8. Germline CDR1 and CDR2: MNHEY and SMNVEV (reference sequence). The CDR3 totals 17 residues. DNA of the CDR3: TGTGCCAGCAGTTTAAGAAGCGGGGACAGGGGGCGAGATACGCAGTATTTT. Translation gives CASSLRSGDRGRDTQYF.

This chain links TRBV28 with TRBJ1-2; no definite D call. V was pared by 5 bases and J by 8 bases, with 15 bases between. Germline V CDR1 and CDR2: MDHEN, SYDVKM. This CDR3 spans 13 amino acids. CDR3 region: CASSGSERQGYTF. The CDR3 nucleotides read TGTGCCAGCAGTGGATCCGAGCGGCAGGGCTACACCTTC.

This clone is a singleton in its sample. CDR3 loop: CASSLVSGWGFSTDTQYF. The CDR3 bases are TGTGCCAGCAGCTTAGTTTCAGGATGGGGCTTTAGCACAGATACGCAGTATTTT. This rearrangement joins TRBV7-6 to TRBJ2-3, with D perhaps matching TRBD1 (5 bases). The CDR3 totals 18 residues. Germline CDR1 SGHVS, CDR2 FNYEAQ. The V gene lost 1 base and the J gene lost 0 bases, with 17 bases spanning the gap.

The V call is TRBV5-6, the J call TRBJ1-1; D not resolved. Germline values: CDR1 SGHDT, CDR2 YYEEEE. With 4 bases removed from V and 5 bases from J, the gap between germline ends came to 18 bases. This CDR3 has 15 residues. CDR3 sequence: CASSLRGAGSTEAFF. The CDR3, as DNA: TGTGCCAGCAGCCTTCGTGGCGCGGGTAGTACTGAAGCTTTCTTT.

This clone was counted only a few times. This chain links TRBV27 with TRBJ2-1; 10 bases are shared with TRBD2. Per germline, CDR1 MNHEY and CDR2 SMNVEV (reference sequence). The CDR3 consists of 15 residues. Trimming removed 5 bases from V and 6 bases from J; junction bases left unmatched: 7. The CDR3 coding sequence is TGTGCCAGCAGTGCCGGACTAGCGGAATCCAATGAGCAGTTCTTC. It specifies CASSAGLAESNEQFF.

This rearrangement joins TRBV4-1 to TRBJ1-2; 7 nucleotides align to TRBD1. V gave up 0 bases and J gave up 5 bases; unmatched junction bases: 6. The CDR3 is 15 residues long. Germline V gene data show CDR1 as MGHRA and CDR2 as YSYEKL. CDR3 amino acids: CASSQDRGGGYGYTF. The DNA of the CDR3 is TGCGCCAGCAGCCAAGATCGAGGGGGCGGGTATGGCTACACCTTC.

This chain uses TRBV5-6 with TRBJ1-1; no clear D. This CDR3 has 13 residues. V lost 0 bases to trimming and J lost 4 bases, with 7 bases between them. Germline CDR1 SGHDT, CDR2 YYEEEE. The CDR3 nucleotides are TGTGCCAGCAGCTTGGGCCCGAGCACTGAAGCTTTCTTT. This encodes CASSLGPSTEAFF.

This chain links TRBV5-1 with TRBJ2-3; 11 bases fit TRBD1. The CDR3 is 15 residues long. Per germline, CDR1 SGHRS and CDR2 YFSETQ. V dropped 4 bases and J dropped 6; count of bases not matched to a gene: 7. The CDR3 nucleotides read TGCGCCAGCAGCATCCGGGACAGGGGGGCGGATACGCAGTATTTT. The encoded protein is CASSIRDRGADTQYF.

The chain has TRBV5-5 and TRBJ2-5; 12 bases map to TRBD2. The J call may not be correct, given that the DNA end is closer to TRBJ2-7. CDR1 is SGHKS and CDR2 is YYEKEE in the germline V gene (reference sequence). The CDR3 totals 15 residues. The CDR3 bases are TGTGCCAGCAGCTTGCCGACTAGCGGGGGATCCGAGCAGTACTTC. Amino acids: CASSLPTSGGSEQYF.

CDR3 in amino acids: CASSTTGTGNTEAFF. The CDR3 DNA is TGCGCCAGCAGCACAACCGGGACAGGGAACACTGAAGCTTTCTTT. V and J are TRBV5-1 and TRBJ1-1, with 8 bases fitting TRBD1. Germline CDR1 is SGHRS and CDR2 is YFSETQ. The CDR3 extends over 15 amino acids. After removal of 4 bases from V and 1 base from J, the junction contained 6 bases not matched to a gene.

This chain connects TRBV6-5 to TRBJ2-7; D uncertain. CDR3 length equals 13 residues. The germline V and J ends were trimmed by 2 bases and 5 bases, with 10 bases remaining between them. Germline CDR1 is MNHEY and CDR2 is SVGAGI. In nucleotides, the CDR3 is TGTGCCAGCAGTTACCGAGCCGCCAACGAGCAGTACTTC. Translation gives CASSYRAANEQYF.

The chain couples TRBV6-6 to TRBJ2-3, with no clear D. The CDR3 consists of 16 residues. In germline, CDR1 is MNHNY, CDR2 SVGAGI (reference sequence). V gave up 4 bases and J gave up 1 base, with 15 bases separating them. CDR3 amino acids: CASSSSGGTGTDTQYF. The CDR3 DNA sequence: TGTGCCAGCAGTTCTTCAGGCGGAACAGGCACAGATACGCAGTATTTT.

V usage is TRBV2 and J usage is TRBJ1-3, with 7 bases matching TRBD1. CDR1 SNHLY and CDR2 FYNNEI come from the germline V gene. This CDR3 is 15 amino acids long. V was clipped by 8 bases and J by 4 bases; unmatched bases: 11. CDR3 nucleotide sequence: TGTGCCAGCGCGGAGACAGGGCTACTGGGAAACACCATATATTTT. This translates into CASAETGLLGNTIYF.

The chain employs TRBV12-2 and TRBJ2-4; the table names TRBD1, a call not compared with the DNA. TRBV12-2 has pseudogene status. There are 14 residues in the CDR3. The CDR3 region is CASRKRQGNGIQYF. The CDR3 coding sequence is TGTGCAAGTCGCAAAAGACAGGGGAACGGCATTCAGTACTTC.